A selection of T cell receptor beta chains follows, all from one sample in a study of shared clonotypes between healthy human individuals. Sequencing was performed with immunoSEQ multiplex PCR; in TCRdb, only in-frame clones are kept and a portion is missing. The sample consists of hundreds of thousands of clones, about 96% of them appearing once. The sample was naive CD8+ T cells sorted from blood. The receptors were sampled from a woman between 25 and 40 years old in good health. CDR3s leave out the opening cysteine and the closing phenylalanine or tryptophan. Fields, in order: J gene, V gene, CDR3 protein.

J: TRBJ2-1; V: TRBV7-9; CDR3: ACRGLAGGNEQF
J: TRBJ2-5; V: TRBV19; CDR3: ASSGGTRRGQETQY
J: TRBJ2-7; V: TRBV28; CDR3: ASSFPDGTYEQY
J: TRBJ2-7; V: TRBV28; CDR3: ASSFGQGVPYEQY
J: TRBJ1-2; V: TRBV19; CDR3: ASSRTSNYGYT
J: TRBJ2-7; V: TRBV11-2; CDR3: ASSLEISGGYEQY
J: TRBJ1-2; V: TRBV21-1; CDR3: ASSHLQGTYGYT
J: TRBJ2-7; V: TRBV7-3; CDR3: ASSSTGGGEQY
J: TRBJ2-5; V: TRBV9; CDR3: ASSVGSAQETQY
J: TRBJ1-1; V: TRBV28; CDR3: ATGQGENTEAF
J: TRBJ2-1; V: TRBV4-1; CDR3: ASSEAGGPYNEQF
J: TRBJ1-3; V: TRBV7-2; CDR3: ASSTRGYSGNTIY
J: TRBJ1-2; V: TRBV5-1; CDR3: ASSSTGQGYGYT
J: TRBJ2-7; V: TRBV11-2; CDR3: ASSRISGKTYEQY
J: TRBJ2-2; V: TRBV7-6; CDR3: ASDKSGAGELF
J: TRBJ2-7; V: TRBV4-1; CDR3: ASSPRDETYEQY
J: TRBJ2-3; V: TRBV21-1; CDR3: ASSSTGTVGRTDTQY
J: TRBJ1-1; V: TRBV21-1; CDR3: ASSKVGPNTEAF
J: TRBJ1-1; V: TRBV7-9; CDR3: ASSTGRDRAEAF
J: TRBJ2-5; V: TRBV7-8; CDR3: ASSGGSHQETQY
J: TRBJ2-6; V: TRBV5-1; CDR3: ASSPGQGNGANVLT
J: TRBJ2-7; V: TRBV5-1; CDR3: ASSLGLHYEQY
J: TRBJ2-7; V: TRBV6-5; CDR3: ASSGGLAGEQY
J: TRBJ2-7; V: TRBV4-1; CDR3: ASSQDRTGSSYEQY
J: TRBJ2-1; V: TRBV7-6; CDR3: ASSLEGPSVGSYNEQF
J: -; V: TRBV4-1; CDR3: ASSQTTSGSEQY
J: TRBJ2-3; V: TRBV7-9; CDR3: ASSFFWASGEDTQY